The TCR beta chain under discussion was sequenced for a study of T cell responses to AZD1222 COVID-19 vaccine. Study-level points and caveats: Researchers took repertoire samples only after the peak T cell response had come. Donor demographics were predominantly white British with a female majority; clonal diversity may be underestimated. With two AZD1222 doses given, Spike-specific TCR breadth and depth both rose. The study found vaccine-associated CD4 TCRs spanning spike, dominant at 160-218 and 743-854.

The data were produced by immunoSEQ multiplex PCR, yet TCRdb's version contains in-frame clones alone and is incomplete. The repertoire consists of 200,000 to 250,000 clones, with approximately 94% occurring once and the leading ten covering approximately 1.5%. This CDR3 is 11 amino acids long. V lost 3 bases to trimming and J lost 6 bases, with 3 bases between them. From germline, CDR1 is MNHEY and CDR2 SMNVEV (reference sequence). A note on this clone: Antigen specificity is unknown. This specimen includes other DNA sequences encoding the same CDR3.

The receptor's source is an adult who received the MenACWY meningococcal vaccine as a control. The chain employs TRBV27 and TRBJ2-1; no firm D call. This material consisted of peripheral blood, taken 28 days after the second dose of the MenACWY control vaccine. CDR3 in DNA: TGTGCCAGCAGTTTCGCCAATGAGCAGTTCTTC. Translated, it gives CASSFANEQFF.